This T cell receptor beta chain was recovered during a study of blood T cell repertoires in COVID-19. Per germline, CDR1 MNHEY and CDR2 SVGAGI. J was trimmed by 9 bases and V by 6 bases; bases with no gene match: 11. CDR3 length equals 14 residues. Data came from immunoSEQ multiplex PCR; TCRdb stores just in-frame clones and leaves some out. The table shows tens of thousands of clones, with 68% occurring only once. This chain links TRBV6-5 with TRBJ1-5, with TRBD1 matching 7 bases. The TCR originated in a woman between 70 and 85 years old with acute or convalescent COVID-19. Input material: peripheral blood. The CDR3 loop reads CASRNRGPLGPQHF. The CDR3 DNA is TGTGCCAGCAGGAACAGGGGCCCGCTCGGGCCCCAGCATTTT.